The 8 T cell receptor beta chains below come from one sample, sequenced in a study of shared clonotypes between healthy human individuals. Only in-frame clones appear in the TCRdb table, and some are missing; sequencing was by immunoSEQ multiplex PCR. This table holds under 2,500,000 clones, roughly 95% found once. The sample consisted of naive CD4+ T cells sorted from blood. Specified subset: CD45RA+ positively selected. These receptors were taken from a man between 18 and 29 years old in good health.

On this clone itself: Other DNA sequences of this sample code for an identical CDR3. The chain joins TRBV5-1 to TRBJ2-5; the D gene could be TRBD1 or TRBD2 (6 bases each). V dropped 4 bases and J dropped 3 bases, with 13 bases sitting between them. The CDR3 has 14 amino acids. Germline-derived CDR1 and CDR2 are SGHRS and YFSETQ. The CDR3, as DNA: TGCGCCAGCAGCCCCGAGGGGGGCAAAGAGACCCAGTACTTC. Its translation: CASSPEGGKETQYF.

Here the CDR3 reads CASQGQAGRAFF. The CDR3 nucleotides read TGTGCCAGCCAGGGGCAGGCGGGTCGAGCTTTCTTT. This chain uses TRBV27 with TRBJ1-1; weak D call: TRBD1 (6 bases). The CDR3 extends over 12 amino acids. CDR1 and CDR2 (germline): MNHEY, SMNVEV (reference sequence). V lost 8 bases and J 10 bases, leaving 17 bases between the germline ends.

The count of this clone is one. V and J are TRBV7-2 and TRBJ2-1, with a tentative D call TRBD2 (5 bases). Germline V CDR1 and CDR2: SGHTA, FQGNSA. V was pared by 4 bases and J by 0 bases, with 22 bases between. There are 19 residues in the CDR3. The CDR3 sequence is CASSSPLSGLQLSYNEQFF. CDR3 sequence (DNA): TGTGCCAGCAGCTCCCCCCTAAGCGGACTTCAGCTCTCCTACAATGAGCAGTTCTTC.

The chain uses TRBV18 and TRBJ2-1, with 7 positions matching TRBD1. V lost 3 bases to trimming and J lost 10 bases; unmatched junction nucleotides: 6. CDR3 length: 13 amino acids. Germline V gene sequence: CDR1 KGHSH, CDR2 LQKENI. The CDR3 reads CASSPSTGYEQFF. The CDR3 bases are TGTGCCAGCTCACCCTCGACAGGGTACGAGCAGTTCTTC.

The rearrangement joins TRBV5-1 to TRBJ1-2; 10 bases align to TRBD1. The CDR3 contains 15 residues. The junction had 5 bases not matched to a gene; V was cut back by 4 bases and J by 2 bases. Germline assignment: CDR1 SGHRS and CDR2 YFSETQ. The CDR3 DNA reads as TGCGCCAGCAGCGCTGACAGGGGGCGCAACTATGGCTACACCTTC. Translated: CASSADRGRNYGYTF.

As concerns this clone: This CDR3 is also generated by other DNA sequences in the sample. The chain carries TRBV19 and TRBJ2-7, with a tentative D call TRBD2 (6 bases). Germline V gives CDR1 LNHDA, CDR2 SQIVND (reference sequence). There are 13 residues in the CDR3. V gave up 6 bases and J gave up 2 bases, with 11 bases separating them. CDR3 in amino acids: CASRGTGTYEQYF. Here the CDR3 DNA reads TGTGCCAGTAGGGGGACTGGGACCTACGAGCAGTACTTC.

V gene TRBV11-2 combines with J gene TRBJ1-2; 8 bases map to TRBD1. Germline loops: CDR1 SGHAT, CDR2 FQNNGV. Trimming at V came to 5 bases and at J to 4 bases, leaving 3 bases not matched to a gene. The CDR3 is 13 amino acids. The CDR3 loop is CASSPGGAYGYTF. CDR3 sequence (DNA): TGTGCCAGCAGCCCAGGGGGCGCCTATGGCTACACCTTC.

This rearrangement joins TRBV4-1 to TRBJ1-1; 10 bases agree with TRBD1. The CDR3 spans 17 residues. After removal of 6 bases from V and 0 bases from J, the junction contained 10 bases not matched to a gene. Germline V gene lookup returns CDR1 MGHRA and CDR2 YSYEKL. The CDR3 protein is CASSPPGQGPMNTEAFF. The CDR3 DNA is TGCGCCAGCAGTCCTCCGGGACAGGGGCCGATGAACACTGAAGCTTTCTTT.